This T cell receptor beta chain was captured by sequencing in a study of CD4 T cells in relation to SARS-CoV-2 and coronaviruses. Study details: PBMCs were cultured with antigen for about eleven days before TCR beta sequencing. The negative reference was HIV-1 Nef peptide pool or peptide-free culture.

Before the COVID-19 pandemic, during about 2011-2019, CD4+ T cells were taken from unexposed donors. After roughly 9 days of culture, CD4+ T cells were isolated. Germline V gene data show CDR1 as SGHAT and CDR2 as FQNNGV. Trimming removed 7 bases at V and 1 base at J, with 13 bases between. The CDR3 consists of 14 residues. Some clones are missing from TCRdb's copy, which holds only in-frame ones; the method was immunoSEQ multiplex PCR. The table has approximately 27,000 clones, roughly 70% seen once; the top ten hold roughly 13%. Concerning this clone: Its antigen is unknown.

Study-wide results and limits: Pre-pandemic and post-infection samples never came from the same donor. This crossreactivity analysis covered spike protein alone, no other viral proteins.

The chain has TRBV11-2 and TRBJ1-1; D might be TRBD1 (5 bases). The sample was CD4+ T cells from PBMCs, cultured in vitro. The origin of this receptor is a human donor in good health. CDR3 coding DNA: TGTGCCAGCACCTTCGCGAGGGGGAACACTGAAGCTTTCTTT. This sequence encodes CASTFARGNTEAFF.